This entry describes one TCR beta chain. Antigen: not known. This sample was taken from a study of cytomegalovirus exposure and HLA in healthy donors. Overall study results and limits: It was reported in a later analysis that an Asian-associated ancestry cluster showed fewer N-insertions than the approximately 670-donor mean. It was reportedly the case that the classifier diagnosed cytomegalovirus status with high specificity and sensitivity. Later on, an analysis tied 15,000 to 20,000 TCR beta sequences to HLA alleles at 0.05 false discovery rate. A missense DCLRE1C variant was associated with V- and J-gene trimming of TCR beta chains in a later analysis, and an independent cohort replicated the association.

Primers for the PCR totalled 60 Vbeta and 13 Jbeta. Generated by immunoSEQ multiplex PCR, the TCRdb table keeps only in-frame clones and is missing some. The sample lists around 150,000 clones; about 76% were seen once. The sequenced material came from PBMCs. The TCR originated in a woman aged 40 to 50 in good health and CMV-seronegative.

The CDR3 reads CASSERAESEQYF. The DNA of the CDR3 is TGTGCCAGCAGTGAACGTGCTGAGTCCGAGCAGTACTTC. The gene calls are TRBV6-1 and TRBJ2-7; no reliable D call. V was clipped by 2 bases and J by 6 bases, with 11 bases between them. There are 13 residues in the CDR3. Germline V gives CDR1 MNHNS, CDR2 SASEGT.